This T cell receptor (beta chain) was recovered during a study of T cell clonotyping in hematopoietic cell transplantation. About the study: Pretransplant recipient samples were taken after cytoreduction.

Method: immunoSEQ multiplex PCR; TCRdb's copy keeps in-frame clones and lacks some. The sample shows roughly 50,000 clones, under 90% of them seen only once. Specified time point: recipient sample about 28 days before transplant, after cytoreduction. Samples: about 28 days before transplant, then days 30, 100 and 180 after. Notes on this clone: Its antigen is as yet unknown.

Findings and limits, study-wide: At the given depth, recipient repertoires were over 95% de novo clonotypes. Cells were unsorted, so CD4 and CD8 contributions were not separated.

The clonotype comes from a man aged 55-75 years with biphenotypic leukemia. Some clones in this sample may be carry-over from other donors' samples. The input for sequencing was peripheral blood mononuclear cells, taken before stem cell transplant.

The CDR3 bases are TGTGCCATTACGTCTGGGGATACGCAGTATTTT. It yields the protein CAITSGDTQYF. This chain links TRBV6-5 with TRBJ2-3, with D unclear. The CDR3 covers 11 residues. With 10 bases removed from V and 6 bases from J, the gap between germline ends came to 11 bases. Germline assignment: CDR1 MNHEY and CDR2 SVGAGI.